Detailed here is one T cell receptor (beta chain). This sample was taken from a study of blood T cell repertoires in COVID-19. Study-wide background: Italy, Spain and the United States were the sources of the convalescent and acute COVID-19 samples.

In the study's own analysis: The authors estimated nucleated cell counts from reference gene primer amplification. Here immunoSEQ multiplex PCR was the method, and the copy in TCRdb shows in-frame clones only, minus some. V and J calls and clone size are those listed in that table; D and trimming were worked out from the DNA. The table shows about 180,000 clones, with 88% occurring only once. Trimming took off 2 bases at V and 3 bases at J, with 4 bases between the two ends. The CDR3 covers 12 residues. From germline, CDR1 is SGHNT and CDR2 YYREEE (reference sequence). This receptor was identified in a woman in her 30s with acute or convalescent COVID-19. Sequenced input: peripheral blood. The chain recombines TRBV5-4 with TRBJ2-3; D unclear. The CDR3, as DNA: TGTGCCAGCAGCTTTAATACAGATACGCAGTATTTT. It is translated as CASSFNTDTQYF.